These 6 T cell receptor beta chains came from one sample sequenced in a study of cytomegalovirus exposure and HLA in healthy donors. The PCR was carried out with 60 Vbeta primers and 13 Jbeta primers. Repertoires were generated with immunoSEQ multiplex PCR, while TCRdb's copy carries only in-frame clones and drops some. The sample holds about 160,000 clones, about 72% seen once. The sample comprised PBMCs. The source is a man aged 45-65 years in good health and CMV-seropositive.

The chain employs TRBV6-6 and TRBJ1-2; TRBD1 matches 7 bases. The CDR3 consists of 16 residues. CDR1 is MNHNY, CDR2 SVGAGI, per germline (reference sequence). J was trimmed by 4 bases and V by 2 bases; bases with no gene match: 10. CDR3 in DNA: TGTGCCAGCAGTTACCGGGCAGGGGGGAACGGCTATGGCTACACCTTC. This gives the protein CASSYRAGGNGYGYTF.

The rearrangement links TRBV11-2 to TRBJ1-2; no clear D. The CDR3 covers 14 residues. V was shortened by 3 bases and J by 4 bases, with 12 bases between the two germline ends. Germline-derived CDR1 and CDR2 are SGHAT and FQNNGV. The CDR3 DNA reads TGTGCCAGCAGCTTTGGTTCAGTGCTCTATGGCTACACCTTC. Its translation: CASSFGSVLYGYTF.

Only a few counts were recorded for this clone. CDR3 sequence: CASSEALAGANEQFF. For the CDR3, the DNA is TGTGCCAGCAGTGAAGCTCTAGCGGGGGCCAATGAGCAGTTCTTC. The V call is TRBV6-1, the J call TRBJ2-1, with 10 bases aligning to TRBD2. Germline values: CDR1 MNHNS, CDR2 SASEGT. The CDR3 loop spans 15 amino acids. Trimming at V came to 0 bases and at J to 6 bases, leaving 2 bases not matched to a gene.

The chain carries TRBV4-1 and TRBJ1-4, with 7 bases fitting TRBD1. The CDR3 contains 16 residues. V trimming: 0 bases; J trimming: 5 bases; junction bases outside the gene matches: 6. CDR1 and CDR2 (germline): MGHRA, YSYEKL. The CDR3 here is CASSQDLRGQNEKLFF. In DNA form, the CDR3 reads TGCGCCAGCAGCCAAGATCTGAGGGGGCAAAATGAAAAACTGTTTTTT.

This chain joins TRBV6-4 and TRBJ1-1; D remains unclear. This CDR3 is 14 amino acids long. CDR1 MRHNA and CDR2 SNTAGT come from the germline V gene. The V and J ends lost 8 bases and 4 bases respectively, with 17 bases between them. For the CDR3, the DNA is TGTGCCAGCTCCCGGGAGGGCGGGAGCACTGAAGCTTTCTTT. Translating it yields CASSREGGSTEAFF.

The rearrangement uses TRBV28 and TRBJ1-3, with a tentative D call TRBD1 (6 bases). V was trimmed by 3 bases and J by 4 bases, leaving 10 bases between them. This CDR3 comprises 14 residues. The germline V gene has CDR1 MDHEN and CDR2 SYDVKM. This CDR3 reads CASSFWGPGNTIYF. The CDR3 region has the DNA TGTGCCAGCAGTTTCTGGGGGCCCGGAAACACCATATATTTT.